The next 12 T cell receptor beta chains were all read from a single sample in a study of blood T cell repertoires in COVID-19. The method was immunoSEQ multiplex PCR; TCRdb's version includes in-frame clones alone and lacks a portion of them. The table shows 100,000 to 150,000 clones, with over 60% occurring only once. The sequenced material came from peripheral blood. These receptors were taken from a man in his 70s with acute or convalescent COVID-19.

The CDR3 spells CASSRIGGGGYNEQFF. The CDR3 nucleotides read TGTGCCAGCAGCCGAATAGGGGGTGGGGGTTACAATGAGCAGTTCTTC. This chain joins TRBV3-1 (or the pseudogene TRBV3-2) and TRBJ2-1; D possibly corresponds to TRBD1 (6 bases). Germline V gives CDR1 LGHDT, CDR2 YNNKEL (reference sequence). Trimming pared 4 bases from V and 4 bases from J, leaving 17 bases between. The CDR3 has 16 residues.

The CDR3 nucleotides are TGCGCCAGCAGCCCCCTGCCCACAGGGAACACCGGGGAGCTGTTTTTT. It translates to CASSPLPTGNTGELFF. This chain links TRBV4-1 with TRBJ2-2; the D gene is possibly TRBD1 (5 bases). The CDR3 contains 16 residues. Germline-derived CDR1 and CDR2 are MGHRA and YSYEKL. V was clipped by 4 bases and J by 1 base, with 13 bases between them.

This rearrangement joins TRBV27 to TRBJ2-7; 7 nucleotides match TRBD1. Germline V gene sequence: CDR1 MNHEY, CDR2 SMNVEV (reference sequence). J was trimmed by 3 bases and V by 5 bases; bases with no gene match: 13. This CDR3 region has 16 residues. The CDR3 here is CASSILPGQTYYEQYF. In nucleotides, the CDR3 is TGTGCCAGCAGTATCCTACCGGGACAGACATACTACGAGCAGTACTTC.

In its sample, this clone was seen a few times. The chain combines TRBV2 with TRBJ1-5; D may be TRBD1 (5 bases). This CDR3 has 14 amino acids. Germline V CDR1 and CDR2: SNHLY, FYNNEI. V was clipped by 8 bases and J by 6 bases, with 17 bases between them. The DNA for the CDR3 is TGTGCCAGCTCCCTTCAGGGATTTACTCAGCCCCAGCATTTT. Its protein product is CASSLQGFTQPQHF.

The rearrangement joins TRBV7-2 to TRBJ1-4; weak D call: TRBD1 (5 bases). This CDR3 contains 14 residues. V lost 3 bases, J lost 8 bases, and 13 bases lay in between. The V gene's germline CDR1 is SGHTA and CDR2 FQGNSA. The CDR3 reads CASSLGQGGEKLFF. The CDR3 nucleotides read TGTGCCAGCAGCTTGGGGCAGGGCGGCGAAAAACTGTTTTTT.

This chain links TRBV6-5 with TRBJ2-7; 7 bases are a match to TRBD1. Looked up from germline, CDR1 is MNHEY and CDR2 is SVGAGI. Losses at the gene ends were 2 bases for V and 3 bases for J; bases not matched to a gene: 4. There are 14 residues in the CDR3. CDR3 amino acids: CASSYRTGNYEQYF. CDR3 sequence (DNA): TGTGCCAGCAGTTACCGGACAGGAAACTACGAGCAGTACTTC.

The chain combines TRBV7-7 with TRBJ2-1; 9 bases match TRBD2. The V and J ends lost 0 bases and 5 bases, in that order; junction bases with no gene match: 8. Germline-derived CDR1 and CDR2 are SSHAT and FNYEAQ (reference sequence). The CDR3 is made up of 17 amino acids. CDR3 sequence reads: CASSLAFSRGGHNEQFF. Here the CDR3 DNA reads TGTGCCAGCAGCTTAGCGTTCTCGCGGGGGGGCCACAATGAGCAGTTCTTC.

The J gene is TRBJ2-7, the V gene TRBV9; D call uncertain. There are 14 residues in the CDR3. The germline CDR1 and CDR2 sequences are SGDLS and YYNGEE. The V gene lost 0 bases and the J gene lost 0 bases, with 7 bases spanning the gap. The chain's CDR3 is CASSVAASSYEQYF. The CDR3 DNA is TGTGCCAGCAGCGTAGCTGCGAGCTCCTACGAGCAGTACTTC.

The chain carries TRBV5-1 and TRBJ2-7, with D maybe TRBD1 (5 bases). Germline-derived CDR1 and CDR2 are SGHRS and YFSETQ. The CDR3 spans 14 residues. Between the trimmed V and J ends, which lost 4 bases and 1 base, there was a span of 12 bases. The CDR3 loop reads CASSPETASYEQYF. The CDR3 nucleotides read TGCGCCAGCAGCCCCGAGACAGCTTCCTACGAGCAGTACTTC.

CDR3: CASSLNYGYTF. CDR3 coding DNA: TGTGCCAGCAGCCTTAACTATGGCTACACCTTC. The J gene is TRBJ1-2, the V gene TRBV7-9; D unclear. Germline CDR1 SEHNR, CDR2 FQNEAQ (reference sequence). The CDR3 loop spans 11 amino acids. The V end lost 5 bases, the J end lost 1 base, and 2 bases lay between the germline ends. Full variable domain (rest looked up from reference TRBV7-9 and TRBJ1-2): DTGVSQNPRHKITKRGQNVTFRCDPISEHNRLYWYRQTLGQGPEFLTYFQNEAQLEKSRLLSDRFSAERPKGSFSTLEIQRTEQGDSAMYLCASSLNYGYTFGSGTRLTVV.

The chain carries TRBV6-6 and TRBJ2-3; TRBD1 aligns across 7 bases. CDR3 length equals 15 residues. The ends lost 5 bases at V and 7 bases at J; junction bases unmatched: 12. Germline V lookup: CDR1 MNHNY, CDR2 SVGAGI (reference sequence). CDR3 sequence: CASSPRATGLNTQYF. The CDR3 bases are TGTGCCAGCAGTCCCAGAGCGACAGGGTTGAATACGCAGTATTTT.

V gene TRBV7-2 combines with J gene TRBJ2-4; 7 bases line up with TRBD1. Trimming removed 5 bases from V and 4 bases from J; junction bases left unmatched: 2. This CDR3 has 13 residues. Germline V lookup: CDR1 SGHTA, CDR2 FQGNSA. The CDR3 region has the DNA TGTGCCAGCAGCGTGACAGGGAAAAACATTCAGTACTTC. It yields the protein CASSVTGKNIQYF.